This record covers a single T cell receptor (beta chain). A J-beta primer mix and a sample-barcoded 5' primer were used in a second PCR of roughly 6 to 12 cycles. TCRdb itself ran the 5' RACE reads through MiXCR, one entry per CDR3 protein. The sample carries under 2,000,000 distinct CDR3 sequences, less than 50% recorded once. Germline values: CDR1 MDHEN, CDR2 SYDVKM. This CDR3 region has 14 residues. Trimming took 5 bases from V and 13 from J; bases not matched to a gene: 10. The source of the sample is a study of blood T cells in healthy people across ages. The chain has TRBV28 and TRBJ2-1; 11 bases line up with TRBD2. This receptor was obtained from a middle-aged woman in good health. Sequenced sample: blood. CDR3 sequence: CASSPRGLAAGQFF. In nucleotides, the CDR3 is TGTGCCAGCAGTCCTCGGGGACTAGCGGCTGGTCAGTTCTTC.